A single sample is the source of the 9 T cell receptor beta chains below, sequenced in a study of shared clonotypes between healthy human individuals. Profiled with immunoSEQ multiplex PCR; TCRdb holds only in-frame clones, not every one. The table records about 2,500,000 clones, about 92% of them present only once. The sequenced sample was naive CD4+ T cells sorted from blood. Subset given: CD45RA+ positively selected. These receptors were collected from a man between 18 and 35 years old in good health.

This chain joins TRBV12-1 and TRBJ1-6. TRBV12-1 is a pseudogene segment. The CDR3 has 16 residues. CDR3 amino acids: CASSPRGAENNSPLHF. In DNA form, the CDR3 reads TGTGCCAGCAGCCCCCGGGGGGCAGAAAATAATTCACCCCTCCACTTT.

The V and J genes are TRBV12-5 and TRBJ2-1, with no clear D. Germline-derived CDR1 and CDR2 are LGHNT and FRNRAP. The CDR3 runs to 14 residues. The V end was cut by 1 base, the J end by 6 bases, with 10 bases between. CDR3 loop: CASGLELRPNEQFF. The CDR3 DNA sequence: TGTGCTAGTGGTTTGGAACTTCGCCCCAATGAGCAGTTCTTC.

This clone has a single count. The CDR3 nucleotides are TGCGCCAGTATAAGGACAGGGGGTTACAATGAGCAGTTCTTC. Translated: CASIRTGGYNEQFF. The V gene is TRBV5-1, the J gene TRBJ2-1; 10 positions agree with TRBD1. The germline CDR1 and CDR2 sequences are SGHRS and YFSETQ. The trim removed 8 bases at V and 4 bases at J, leaving 6 bases unmatched. The length of the CDR3 is 14 residues. Looking up the rest from reference TRBV5-1 and TRBJ2-1 gives the full variable domain: KAGVTQTPRYLIKTRGQQVTLSCSPISGHRSVSWYQQTPGQGLQFLFEYFSETQRNKGNFPGRFSGRQFSNSRSEMNVSTLELGDSALYLCASIRTGGYNEQFFGPGTRLTVL.

The chain carries TRBV9 and TRBJ2-2; 9 bases match TRBD1. This CDR3 comprises 20 residues. Per the germline V gene, CDR1 is SGDLS and CDR2 is YYNGEE. V shed 4 bases and J 1 base; nucleotides not matched to a gene: 17. The CDR3, as DNA: TGTGCCAGCAGCTTGAGGGGGACAGGGTCTATGGGAGGGAACACCGGGGAGCTGTTTTTT. Its translation: CASSLRGTGSMGGNTGELFF.

V gene TRBV29-1 combines with J gene TRBJ2-5; TRBD1 agrees at 9 bases. CDR1 and CDR2 (germline): SQVTM, ANQGSEA. The CDR3 length is 14 residues. Germline trimming cut 7 bases from V and 10 bases from J; bases unmatched to any gene: 16. CDR3 amino acids: CSGHQGTGRVDQYF. CDR3 coding DNA: TGCAGCGGCCACCAGGGGACAGGGCGAGTAGACCAGTACTTC.

The chain couples TRBV19 to TRBJ2-1; TRBD1 matches at 11 bases. The germline V gene has CDR1 LNHDA and CDR2 SQIVND (reference sequence). The junction had 6 bases not matched to a gene; V was cut back by 5 bases and J by 6 bases. This CDR3 region has 15 residues. CDR3 nucleotides: TGTGCCAGTAGTGGCAGGGACAGGGGGGCCAATGAGCAGTTCTTC. It codes for CASSGRDRGANEQFF.

A note on this clone: The same CDR3 is also encoded by other DNA sequences in this sample. This chain joins TRBV29-1 and TRBJ2-2; a weak D match, TRBD1 (5 bases). Germline V gives CDR1 SQVTM, CDR2 ANQGSEA. The CDR3 totals 13 residues. V was pared by 3 bases and J by 5 bases, with 10 bases between. CDR3 DNA: TGCAGCGTTGATAGGGGTCGGACCGGGGAGCTGTTTTTT. Amino acids: CSVDRGRTGELFF.

The chain employs TRBV11-3 and TRBJ1-1; D is uncertain. Germline loops: CDR1 SGHNT, CDR2 YENEEA. The CDR3 loop spans 16 amino acids. V dropped 1 base and J dropped 5 bases, with 17 bases sitting between them. This chain's CDR3 is CASSLAPRSEETEAFF. CDR3 coding DNA: TGTGCCAGCAGCTTAGCTCCCAGATCCGAGGAAACTGAAGCTTTCTTT.

This chain joins TRBV30 and TRBJ1-4; no reliable D call. The CDR3 extends over 13 amino acids. Germline loops: CDR1 GTSNPN, CDR2 SVGIG (reference sequence). Trimming took 2 bases from V and 5 from J, leaving 9 bases between them. The CDR3 DNA reads as TGTGCCTGGAGTTCTGGGCCCAATGAAAAACTGTTTTTT. Its protein is CAWSSGPNEKLFF. The whole variable domain, filled in from reference TRBV30 and TRBJ1-4, reads SQTIHQWPATLVQPVGSPLSLECTVEGTSNPNLYWYRQAAGRGLQLLFYSVGIGQISSEVPQNLSASRPQDRQFILSSKKLLLSDSGFYLCAWSSGPNEKLFFGSGTQLSVL.